This T cell receptor beta chain was observed in a study of blood T cell repertoires in COVID-19. Turning to the study itself: Acute and convalescent COVID-19 samples came from the United States, Italy and Spain. T cells, B-cell-depleted T cells, or PBMCs provided the cDNA or gDNA that served as material.

Original handling: Estimation of nucleated cell counts was performed using reference gene primer amplification. Produced via immunoSEQ multiplex PCR; TCRdb's table is partial and in-frame only. V, J and clone size were drawn from that table, and D and trimming were deduced from the DNA. The table shows 55,000 to 65,000 clones, with more than 85% occurring only once. The sequencing sample was made of peripheral blood. This TCR was recovered from a man in his sixties with acute or convalescent COVID-19.

CDR3 DNA: TGTGCCAGCTCACTAAAGACACGAGACTCTGGAAACACCATATATTTT. This translates into CASSLKTRDSGNTIYF. V is TRBV18 and J is TRBJ1-3; D remains unclear. The CDR3 sequence is 16 residues long. V lost 4 bases to trimming and J lost 0 bases, with 13 bases between them. Germline V gives CDR1 KGHSH, CDR2 LQKENI.